Following are 22 T cell receptor beta chains from one sample sequenced in a study of control samples from healthy donors and cancer patients. Clones were read by immunoSEQ multiplex PCR, and TCRdb kept only the in-frame ones, dropping some. Altogether 150,000 to 200,000 clones are present, roughly 89% being singletons, with the ten largest covering around 12%. What was sequenced was blood. These receptors all stem from a young man in good health.

This chain connects TRBV29-1 to TRBJ1-1, with 7 positions matching TRBD1. CDR1 is SQVTM and CDR2 is ANQGSEA in the germline V gene. This CDR3 has 15 residues. The ends lost 0 bases at V and 5 bases at J; junction bases unmatched: 9. CDR3 bases: TGCAGCGTTGAAGACCGACAGGGCGATCGGACTGAAGCTTTCTTT. This sequence encodes CSVEDRQGDRTEAFF.

CDR3: CTLRGPGLQFF. DNA of the CDR3: TGCACCCTTAGGGGTCCGGGACTTCAGTTCTTC. The chain combines TRBV20-1 with TRBJ2-1, with a tentative D call TRBD2 (6 bases). Germline V gene data show CDR1 as DFQATT and CDR2 as SNEGSKA (reference sequence). The CDR3 has 11 amino acids.

The J gene is TRBJ2-1, the V gene TRBV3-1 (or the pseudogene TRBV3-2); D tentatively reads TRBD1 or TRBD2 (5 bases each). CDR1 is LGHDT, CDR2 YNNKEL, per germline (reference sequence). Trimming took 6 bases from V and 5 from J, leaving 20 bases between them. The CDR3 sequence is 16 residues long. CDR3 residues: CASSTTGIWGDNEQFF. The CDR3 nucleotides read TGTGCCAGCAGTACCACCGGGATCTGGGGCGACAATGAGCAGTTCTTC.

V is TRBV29-1 and J is TRBJ1-1; possible D gene TRBD1, 6 bases. The length of the CDR3 is 12 residues. V gave up 6 bases and J gave up 4 bases, with 12 bases separating them. CDR1 and CDR2 from the germline V gene are SQVTM and ANQGSEA. The CDR3 DNA sequence: TGCAGCGTAGACAGGTTCGGCACTGAAGCTTTCTTT. This gives the protein CSVDRFGTEAFF.

The chain combines TRBV4-1 with TRBJ1-4; TRBD1 aligns across 8 bases. There are 14 residues in the CDR3. The V segment lost 4 bases and the J segment 8 bases; nucleotides outside the gene matches: 6. CDR1 and CDR2 (germline): MGHRA, YSYEKL. The CDR3 region is CASSRGGQGEKLFF. In DNA form, the CDR3 reads TGCGCCAGCAGCCGAGGAGGACAGGGAGAAAAACTGTTTTTT.

The chain has TRBV2 and TRBJ2-6, with D uncertain. V was clipped by 6 bases and J by 9 bases, with 6 bases between them. CDR3 length: 11 amino acids. Germline loops: CDR1 SNHLY, CDR2 FYNNEI. The CDR3 is CASRANNVLTF. CDR3 coding DNA: TGTGCCAGCAGGGCCAACAACGTCCTGACTTTC.

This chain connects TRBV28 to TRBJ2-3; a possible D gene is TRBD1 (7 bases). The CDR3 is 17 amino acids. The germline V gene has CDR1 MDHEN and CDR2 SYDVKM. Trimming left V 9 bases short and J 0 bases short, with 22 bases between. CDR3 residues: CASLGGDGGYSTDTQYF. Written as DNA, the CDR3 is TGTGCCAGTCTAGGGGGCGACGGGGGATATAGCACAGATACGCAGTATTTT.

The chain uses TRBV5-5 and TRBJ2-5; 10 positions agree with TRBD2. V dropped 4 bases and J dropped 7; count of bases not matched to a gene: 13. Germline V lookup: CDR1 SGHKS, CDR2 YYEKEE (reference sequence). The CDR3 runs 16 residues. The CDR3 coding sequence is TGTGCCAGCAGCCTGGGACTAGCGTTATCGTATGGGACCCAGTACTTC. Residues: CASSLGLALSYGTQYF.

This clone showed up just once. The V gene is TRBV24-1, the J gene TRBJ2-7; D may be TRBD1 (5 bases). Trimming took 5 bases from V and 7 from J, leaving 17 bases between them. Germline V gene data show CDR1 as KGHDR and CDR2 as SFDVKD. This CDR3 contains 14 residues. The CDR3 nucleotides read TGTGCCACCAGTGCGGCAGGGATCAAGGGGGAGCAGTACTTC. This sequence encodes CATSAAGIKGEQYF.

CDR3 DNA: TGTGCCACCCGGGGTTTAGGAGAGACCCAGTACTTC. Translated, it gives CATRGLGETQYF. The chain carries TRBV7-9 and TRBJ2-5, with D possibly matching TRBD2 (5 bases). The V gene lost 10 bases and the J gene lost 4 bases, with 13 bases spanning the gap. The CDR3 covers 12 residues. The germline V gene encodes CDR1 SEHNR and CDR2 FQNEAQ (reference sequence).

The genes are TRBV5-1 and TRBJ1-2, with D possibly matching TRBD1 (6 bases). Germline V gives CDR1 SGHRS, CDR2 YFSETQ. V was clipped by 0 bases and J by 3 bases, with 9 bases between them. This CDR3 has 14 amino acids. Here the CDR3 DNA reads TGCGCCAGCAGCTTGGAAGCAGGGGACTATGGCTACACCTTC. Its translation is CASSLEAGDYGYTF.

The chain has TRBV12-3 or TRBV12-4 and TRBJ1-1; 8 nucleotides agree with TRBD1. V dropped 5 bases and J dropped 7; count of bases not matched to a gene: 6. This CDR3 contains 13 residues. CDR3 region: CASSGTGIYEAFF. CDR3 nucleotide sequence: TGTGCCAGCAGTGGGACAGGCATCTATGAAGCTTTCTTT.

The chain uses TRBV18 and TRBJ1-5; no clear D. The CDR3 is 15 residues long. CDR1 and CDR2 from the germline V gene are KGHSH and LQKENI. The ends were cut back, 3 bases at V and 0 bases at J, with 9 bases in the middle. The CDR3 region has the DNA TGTGCCAGCTCACCGGGCGTCGATAGCAATCAGCCCCAGCATTTT. Protein sequence: CASSPGVDSNQPQHF.

The V call is TRBV18, the J call TRBJ2-7; D is ambiguous. This CDR3 is 14 amino acids long. The germline V gene encodes CDR1 KGHSH and CDR2 LQKENI. The V end lost 3 bases, the J end lost 2 bases, and 11 bases lay between the germline ends. The CDR3 loop is CASSPLDGAYEQYF. In DNA form, the CDR3 reads TGTGCCAGCTCACCCCTGGACGGCGCCTACGAGCAGTACTTC.

V and J are TRBV5-6 and TRBJ1-1; tentatively, D is TRBD1 (5 bases). This CDR3 spans 15 amino acids. The germline gives CDR1 SGHDT, CDR2 YYEEEE. Trimming took 3 bases from V and 8 from J, leaving 20 bases between them. The CDR3 loop reads CASSSPTVIRGEAFF. CDR3 coding DNA: TGTGCCAGCAGCTCTCCGACAGTGATCCGGGGGGAAGCTTTCTTT.

The chain has TRBV10-3 and TRBJ1-1; 8 nucleotides agree with TRBD1. CDR3 length equals 14 residues. Trimming took 6 bases from V and 1 from J; bases not matched to a gene: 4. Germline V gene data show CDR1 as ENHRY and CDR2 as SYGVKD. The CDR3 here is CAIREQGGNTEAFF. In nucleotides, the CDR3 is TGTGCCATCAGGGAACAGGGGGGGAACACTGAAGCTTTCTTT.

CDR3 coding DNA: TGCAGTGCTAGTCTATGGGTCAGCGGGAGGGCCAAAAACATTCAGTACTTC. Protein: CSASLWVSGRAKNIQYF. The chain links TRBV20-1 to TRBJ2-4, with 9 nucleotides matching TRBD2. The germline V gene has CDR1 DFQATT and CDR2 SNEGSKA (reference sequence). The CDR3 has 17 amino acids. The V segment lost 3 bases and the J segment 1 base; nucleotides outside the gene matches: 10.

This chain links TRBV18 with TRBJ2-7; D not certain. The CDR3 runs to 11 residues. V lost 6 bases and J lost 5, with 8 bases in between. The germline CDR1 and CDR2 sequences are KGHSH and LQKENI. The CDR3 protein is CASSSDNEQYF. The CDR3, as DNA: TGTGCCAGCTCTTCGGATAACGAGCAGTACTTC.

The chain links TRBV24-1 to TRBJ1-2; D not resolved. V was shortened by 3 bases and J by 6 bases, with 16 bases between the two germline ends. Germline CDR1 is KGHDR and CDR2 is SFDVKD. The CDR3 is 15 residues long. CDR3 residues: CATSDGEGGPHGYTF. CDR3 nucleotide sequence: TGTGCCACCAGTGATGGAGAGGGAGGCCCACATGGCTACACCTTC.

The chain has TRBV7-9 and TRBJ2-5; D call uncertain. CDR1 and CDR2 (germline): SEHNR, FQNEAQ (reference sequence). The V end was cut by 1 base, the J end by 6 bases, with 18 bases between. The CDR3 sequence is 16 residues long. CDR3 sequence: CASSLDSGPLPKTQYF. CDR3 bases: TGTGCCAGCAGCTTAGATTCGGGCCCGCTGCCAAAGACCCAGTACTTC.

As for this clone: A read error may account for a junction end that differs from germline. The chain joins TRBV19 to TRBJ1-5; D is unresolved. CDR3 length equals 14 residues. Germline CDR1 and CDR2: LNHDA and SQIVND (reference sequence). The CDR3 DNA is TGTACCAGTAAATCACTCTATAGCAATCAGCCCCAGCATTTT. This encodes CTSKSLYSNQPQHF.

This sequence joins TRBV7-2 and TRBJ1-1; maybe TRBD1 (5 bases). The CDR3 is made up of 15 amino acids. Germline CDR1 SGHTA, CDR2 FQGNSA. Trimming removed 3 bases at V and 6 bases at J, with 17 bases between. Written as DNA, the CDR3 is TGTGCCAGCAGCTTTTGGTGGGGGAGAAGTCCTGAAGCTTTCTTT. It yields the protein CASSFWWGRSPEAFF.